The 5 T cell receptor beta chains below all came from one sample that was sequenced in a study of shared clonotypes between healthy human individuals. Produced via immunoSEQ multiplex PCR; TCRdb's table is partial and in-frame only. The repertoire holds about 480,000 clones, with 75% to 85% as singletons. The sample was PBMCs. The receptors stem from a woman in her thirties or forties in good health. Some clones in this sample may be carry-over from other donors' samples.

In its sample, this clone was seen once. The DNA for the CDR3 is TGTGCCAGCAGCCCCCTCGGGGGAAGGGCCTCCAATGAGCAGTTCTTC. Protein: CASSPLGGRASNEQFF. The chain recombines TRBV7-2 with TRBJ2-1, with D possibly being TRBD2 (6 bases). Trimming cost V 5 bases and J 6 bases, with 20 bases left between them. Germline V gene lookup returns CDR1 SGHTA and CDR2 FQGNSA. This CDR3 is 16 amino acids long.

This chain connects TRBV28 to TRBJ1-2, with no clear D. This CDR3 spans 13 amino acids. The V end was cut by 8 bases, the J end by 8 bases, with 18 bases between. Germline V gene data show CDR1 as MDHEN and CDR2 as SYDVKM. The DNA of the CDR3 is TGTGCCAGCCATAAGCAGGCCCGGAGAGGCTACACCTTC. Amino acid sequence: CASHKQARRGYTF.

V and J are TRBV5-1 and TRBJ1-1; a possible D gene is TRBD1 (6 bases). V was trimmed by 4 bases and J by 5 bases, leaving 12 bases between them. The CDR3 length is 13 residues. Germline CDR1 is SGHRS and CDR2 is YFSETQ. The CDR3 nucleotides read TGCGCCAGCAGCGCCGGACAGACGACTGAAGCTTTCTTT. Its translation is CASSAGQTTEAFF.

In DNA, the CDR3 is TGTGCCAGCAGCTTGCCGACTAGCCAGGTGCAGTTCTTC. Translating it yields CASSLPTSQVQFF. The V gene is TRBV7-2, the J gene TRBJ2-1; TRBD2 matches 7 bases. CDR1 and CDR2 from the germline V gene are SGHTA and FQGNSA. The CDR3 is 13 residues long. Losses at the gene ends were 3 bases for V and 12 bases for J; bases not matched to a gene: 8. Full variable domain (remainder filled in from reference TRBV7-2 and TRBJ2-1): GAGVSQSPSNKVTEKGKDVELRCDPISGHTALYWYRQSLGQGLEFLIYFQGNSAPDKSGLPSDRFSAERTGGSVSTLTIQRTQQEDSAVYLCASSLPTSQVQFFGPGTRLTVL.

The chain recombines TRBV18 with TRBJ2-3; 9 bases are shared with TRBD2. Germline V gives CDR1 KGHSH, CDR2 LQKENI. This CDR3 region has 15 residues. V was pared by 4 bases and J by 2 bases, with 4 bases of the junction left unmatched. This chain's CDR3 is CASSLLAGYTDTQYF. The CDR3 DNA follows: TGTGCCAGCTCACTGCTAGCGGGGTACACAGATACGCAGTATTTT.